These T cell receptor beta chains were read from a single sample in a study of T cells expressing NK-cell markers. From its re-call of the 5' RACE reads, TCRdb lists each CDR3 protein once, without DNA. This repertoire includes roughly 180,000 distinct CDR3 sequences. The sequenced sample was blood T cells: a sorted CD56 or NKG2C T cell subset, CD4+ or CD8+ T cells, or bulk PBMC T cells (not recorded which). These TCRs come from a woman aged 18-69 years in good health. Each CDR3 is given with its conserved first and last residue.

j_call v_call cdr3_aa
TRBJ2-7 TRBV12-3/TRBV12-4 CASSTLQAYEQYF
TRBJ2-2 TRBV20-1 CSAPNRASAAGELFF
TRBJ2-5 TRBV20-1 CSAPRPDGPGETQYF
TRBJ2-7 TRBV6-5 CASSYSRDGPYEQYF
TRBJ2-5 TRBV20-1 CSARRTGTPETQYF
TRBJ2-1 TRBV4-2 CASSQEAATSGNPSYNEQFF
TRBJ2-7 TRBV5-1 CASSLMGATYEQYF
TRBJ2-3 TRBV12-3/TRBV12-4 CASSFLLSSTDTQYF
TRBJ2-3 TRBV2 CASTRDRGFIADTQYF
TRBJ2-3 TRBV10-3 CAISELDRVDTQYF
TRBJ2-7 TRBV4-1 CASSQDETSGLYSYEQYF